Listed here are 28 T cell receptor beta chains from one sample, sequenced in a study of blood T cell repertoires in COVID-19. Produced via immunoSEQ multiplex PCR; TCRdb's table is partial and in-frame only. The sample carries 250,000 or so clones, about four fifths recorded once. Sequencing used peripheral blood. The receptor set was obtained from a woman aged 70-85 years with acute or convalescent COVID-19.

The chain employs TRBV7-2 and TRBJ1-6, with D perhaps TRBD1 (6 bases). Between the trimmed V and J ends, which lost 5 bases and 8 bases, there was a span of 13 bases. The CDR3 is 14 amino acids. Germline-derived CDR1 and CDR2 are SGHTA and FQGNSA. Written as DNA, the CDR3 is TGTGCCAGCAGCGAAAGGGGGGGTTATTCACCCCTCCACTTT. The encoded protein is CASSERGGYSPLHF.

The rearrangement links TRBV5-6 to TRBJ1-4; D call uncertain. CDR1 is SGHDT and CDR2 is YYEEEE in the germline V gene. V was pared by 1 base and J by 1 base, with 8 bases between. This CDR3 has 15 amino acids. The CDR3, as DNA: TGTGCCAGCAGCTTGATGGGGAGAACTAATGAAAAACTGTTTTTT. Protein product: CASSLMGRTNEKLFF.

The chain carries TRBV7-2 and TRBJ1-6; D is unclear. This CDR3 has 14 residues. Looked up from germline, CDR1 is SGHTA and CDR2 is FQGNSA. V dropped 5 bases and J dropped 5 bases, with 10 bases sitting between them. This CDR3 is CASSPSGNNSPLHF. CDR3 DNA sequence: TGTGCCAGCAGCCCCTCGGGGAATAATTCACCCCTCCACTTT.

The gene calls are TRBV12-5 and TRBJ1-1; D is undetermined. CDR3 length equals 13 residues. Trimming removed 7 bases at V and 1 base at J, with 10 bases between. The germline V gene encodes CDR1 LGHNT and CDR2 FRNRAP. The CDR3 reads CASVIGGNTEAFF. The CDR3 DNA follows: TGTGCTAGTGTTATCGGAGGGAACACTGAAGCTTTCTTT.

V gene TRBV28 combines with J gene TRBJ1-2, with a possible D match to TRBD1 (5 bases). Looked up from germline, CDR1 is MDHEN and CDR2 is SYDVKM. The CDR3 is 14 residues long. V was cut by 5 bases and J by 12 bases, with 22 bases left in between. The CDR3 region is CASSEGTTQLGDTF. CDR3 bases: TGTGCCAGCAGTGAAGGGACTACACAGCTGGGGGACACCTTC.

This clone showed up just once. The chain recombines TRBV19 with TRBJ2-2; D unclear. The V gene lost 4 bases and the J gene lost 0 bases, with 15 bases spanning the gap. The CDR3 sequence is 17 residues long. CDR1 is LNHDA and CDR2 is SQIVND in the germline V gene (reference sequence). This chain's CDR3 is CASSRILTAANTGELFF. The CDR3 coding sequence is TGTGCCAGTAGTAGGATTTTAACAGCCGCGAACACCGGGGAGCTGTTTTTT.

This chain uses TRBV4-2 with TRBJ1-6; D uncertain. Germline values: CDR1 LGHNA, CDR2 YNFKEQ. CDR3 length: 15 amino acids. Trimming left V 0 bases short and J 7 bases short, with 10 bases between. CDR3 sequence (DNA): TGTGCCAGCAGCCAAGATGGGCAGATAAATTCACCCCTCCACTTT. The encoded protein is CASSQDGQINSPLHF.

The chain joins TRBV5-4 to TRBJ2-1, with 8 bases matching TRBD2. The CDR3 consists of 16 residues. V trimming: 0 bases; J trimming: 2 bases; junction bases outside the gene matches: 4. Germline V gives CDR1 SGHNT, CDR2 YYREEE (reference sequence). CDR3 coding DNA: TGTGCCAGCAGCTTGGTCTCGGGGGGGGCCTACAATGAGCAGTTCTTC. Its translation: CASSLVSGGAYNEQFF.

This clone has only a few counts. The CDR3, as DNA: TGTGCCAGCAGCCAAGATTTCCAGAACACTGAAGCTTTCTTT. Its protein product is CASSQDFQNTEAFF. The chain is built from TRBV3-1 (or the pseudogene TRBV3-2) and TRBJ1-1; D remains unclear. Trimming removed 0 bases at V and 1 base at J, with 6 bases between. This CDR3 is built from 14 residues. Per germline, CDR1 LGHDT and CDR2 YNNKEL (reference sequence).

This chain uses TRBV3-1 (or the pseudogene TRBV3-2) with TRBJ1-2; TRBD1 matches 9 bases. The CDR3 extends over 15 amino acids. Germline V gene data show CDR1 as LGHDT and CDR2 as YNNKEL (reference sequence). J lost 4 bases, V lost 4 bases, and 7 bases had no gene match. This CDR3 reads CASSPWDREGYGYTF. The CDR3 DNA reads TGTGCCAGCAGCCCCTGGGACAGGGAAGGCTATGGCTACACCTTC.

The chain links TRBV7-2 to TRBJ1-3; 7 bases align to TRBD1. CDR1 and CDR2 from the germline V gene are SGHTA and FQGNSA. V lost 0 bases and J lost 2; bases outside the gene matches: 7. The CDR3 is 17 residues long. The CDR3 DNA reads as TGTGCCAGCAGCTTAGCAGGGGCCACAGGGGCTGGAAACACCATATATTTT. Encoded protein: CASSLAGATGAGNTIYF.

The chain has TRBV7-8 and TRBJ1-4, with D hard to call. The CDR3 runs to 14 residues. V was shortened by 0 bases and J by 8 bases, with 10 bases between the two germline ends. CDR1 is SGHVS, CDR2 FQNEAQ, per germline. Here the CDR3 DNA reads TGTGCCAGCAGCTTAGCCTTCAGCAGGGAAAAACTGTTTTTT. Its protein is CASSLAFSREKLFF.

The CDR3 is CASSLDRQALDNSPLHF. The CDR3 nucleotides read TGTGCCAGCAGCTTAGACAGACAGGCATTGGATAATTCACCCCTCCACTTT. The chain combines TRBV7-2 with TRBJ1-6; maybe TRBD1 (6 bases). The CDR3 has 17 amino acids. V was trimmed by 1 base and J by 5 bases, leaving 15 bases between them. Germline CDR1 SGHTA, CDR2 FQGNSA.

The chain links TRBV4-3 to TRBJ1-6; D is possibly TRBD1 (6 bases). CDR3 size: 15 residues. Per germline, CDR1 LGHNA and CDR2 YSLEER. V was trimmed by 4 bases and J by 4 bases, leaving 11 bases between them. The CDR3 bases are TGCGCCAGCAGCCCAGGGGCTCTTTATAATTCACCCCTCCACTTT. This codes for CASSPGALYNSPLHF.

The rearrangement links TRBV5-6 to TRBJ1-5; the match to TRBD1 covers 9 bases. V was pared by 4 bases and J by 7 bases, with 9 bases of the junction left unmatched. This CDR3 is 15 amino acids long. Germline V lookup: CDR1 SGHDT, CDR2 YYEEEE. For the CDR3, the DNA is TGTGCCAGCAGCCTTGGGACAGGGCAGGGCCAGCCCCAGCATTTT. Its translation is CASSLGTGQGQPQHF.

This chain joins TRBV20-1 and TRBJ1-2, with a weak D call TRBD1 (6 bases). V was clipped by 8 bases and J by 2 bases, with 9 bases between them. Germline V lookup: CDR1 DFQATT, CDR2 SNEGSKA (reference sequence). CDR3 length: 11 residues. In DNA, the CDR3 is TGCAGTATCACAGGGAACTATGGCTACACCTTC. It codes for CSITGNYGYTF.

The chain joins TRBV9 to TRBJ2-1; D is ambiguous. Trimming removed 4 bases at V and 8 bases at J, with 16 bases between. This CDR3 has 14 amino acids. CDR1 and CDR2 from the germline V gene are SGDLS and YYNGEE. The CDR3 nucleotides read TGTGCCAGCAGCACTCATTCCCTCCCACATGAGCAGTTCTTC. It encodes CASSTHSLPHEQFF.

The J gene is TRBJ2-7, the V gene TRBV5-6, with D tentatively TRBD1 (6 bases). With 5 bases removed from V and 0 bases from J, the gap between germline ends came to 18 bases. In germline, CDR1 is SGHDT, CDR2 YYEEEE. This CDR3 has 16 residues. The CDR3 reads CASSFTGTSPSYEQYF. The CDR3 DNA is TGTGCCAGCAGTTTTACAGGGACGAGCCCCTCCTACGAGCAGTACTTC.

The chain is built from TRBV23-1 and TRBJ1-6; a possible D gene is TRBD1 (6 bases). TRBV23-1 is recorded as an ORF, its role being uncertain. There are 17 residues in the CDR3. The V and J ends lost 2 bases and 6 bases respectively, with 17 bases between them. The CDR3 DNA reads as TGCGCCAGCAGTCAACCGGGACACCTTAAACTTAATTCACCCCTCCACTTT. It encodes CASSQPGHLKLNSPLHF.

The chain has TRBV25-1 and TRBJ1-4; TRBD1 might be the D (6 bases). Germline assignment: CDR1 MGHDK and CDR2 SYGVNS. The CDR3 contains 14 residues. V lost 3 bases and J 7 bases, leaving 12 bases between the germline ends. CDR3 loop: CASSDQGRAEKLFF. The CDR3 nucleotides read TGTGCCAGCAGTGATCAGGGGAGGGCTGAAAAACTGTTTTTT. Based on the CDR3 plus reference TRBV25-1 and TRBJ1-4, the full variable domain is EADIYQTPRYLVIGTGKKITLECSQTMGHDKMYWYQQDPGMELHLIHYSYGVNSTEKGDLSSESTVSRIRTEHFPLTLESARPSHTSQYLCASSDQGRAEKLFFGSGTQLSVL.

This clone has a handful of counts. V usage is TRBV11-2 and J usage is TRBJ1-2; the match to TRBD1 covers 9 bases. CDR3 size: 14 residues. Per germline, CDR1 SGHAT and CDR2 FQNNGV. V shed 3 bases, J shed 8 bases, and the junction held 7 bases outside the gene matches. The CDR3 DNA sequence: TGTGCCAGCAGCTTCGAGACAGGGGGGTCGGGCTACACCTTC. Protein: CASSFETGGSGYTF.

The chain combines TRBV4-2 with TRBJ2-7; TRBD1 agrees at 7 bases. The CDR3 loop spans 14 amino acids. V gave up 4 bases and J gave up 0 bases; unmatched junction bases: 3. Germline loops: CDR1 LGHNA, CDR2 YNFKEQ. Here the CDR3 DNA reads TGTGCCAGCAGCCCTCGGGACAGCTCCTACGAGCAGTACTTC. Amino acid sequence: CASSPRDSSYEQYF.

The V call is TRBV28, the J call TRBJ1-5; the D is unclear. V was trimmed by 2 bases and J by 0 bases, leaving 8 bases between them. There are 15 residues in the CDR3. The germline CDR1 and CDR2 sequences are MDHEN and SYDVKM. CDR3 bases: TGTGCCAGCAGTTTACAGGCTTATAGCAATCAGCCCCAGCATTTT. Translating gives CASSLQAYSNQPQHF.

The chain has TRBV4-3 and TRBJ1-2, with D perhaps matching TRBD1 (5 bases). V lost 0 bases to trimming and J lost 9 bases, with 11 bases between them. The CDR3 spans 13 residues. The germline V gene encodes CDR1 LGHNA and CDR2 YSLEER. The CDR3 is CASSQEKRGRYTF. CDR3 coding DNA: TGCGCCAGCAGCCAAGAGAAAAGGGGTCGCTACACCTTC.

This clone was counted ten times or more. The chain employs TRBV7-9 and TRBJ1-1; D gene unclear. The CDR3 is made up of 13 amino acids. The germline CDR1 and CDR2 sequences are SEHNR and FQNEAQ (reference sequence). V dropped 3 bases and J dropped 1 base, with 6 bases sitting between them. CDR3 amino acids: CASSLLQNTEAFF. The CDR3 nucleotides are TGTGCCAGCAGCTTGTTACAGAACACTGAAGCTTTCTTT.

This clone was seen ten or more times. J is TRBJ2-4 and V is TRBV5-1; a possible D gene is TRBD1 (5 bases). Per germline, CDR1 SGHRS and CDR2 YFSETQ. The CDR3 extends over 14 amino acids. V lost 0 bases and J 8 bases, leaving 12 bases between the germline ends. This CDR3 is CASSLGQGKDIQYF. The DNA for the CDR3 is TGCGCCAGCAGCTTGGGGCAGGGTAAGGACATTCAGTACTTC.

The chain has TRBV6-6 and TRBJ2-7, with D hard to call. V lost 2 bases, J lost 2 bases, and 16 bases lay in between. This CDR3 region has 16 residues. Germline V CDR1 and CDR2: MNHNY, SVGAGI (reference sequence). CDR3 sequence reads: CASSYPPEPHAYEQYF. The CDR3 DNA reads TGTGCCAGCAGTTACCCCCCCGAGCCCCACGCCTACGAGCAGTACTTC.

This sequence joins TRBV6-5 and TRBJ1-2; a weak D match, TRBD1 (6 bases). Looked up from germline, CDR1 is MNHEY and CDR2 is SVGAGI. The CDR3 extends over 14 amino acids. Trimming pared 5 bases from V and 2 bases from J, leaving 12 bases between. CDR3 loop: CASSPPGQNYGYTF. In DNA form, the CDR3 reads TGTGCCAGCAGTCCGCCTGGACAGAACTATGGCTACACCTTC.